This is a list of T cell receptor beta chains from one sample in a study of T cells in Graves' hyperthyroidism and ophthalmopathy. TCRdb re-derived calls from the multiplex PCR reads in MiXCR, one entry per CDR3 protein. In the table there are 620,000 or so distinct CDR3 sequences, about 15% of which are singletons. The sample comprised blood. The receptor source for this set is a woman aged 50 to 60 with Graves' ophthalmopathy. Each CDR3 is given with its conserved first and last residue. Each record gives: D gene, J gene, V gene, clone size, CDR3 protein, CDR3 DNA. The D gene is left open where the match is weak. The size field is filled for only some rows; it gives once, few, many or a size class.

D: NA
J: TRBJ2-1
V: TRBV13
size: NA
CDR3: CASSQRRSSHNEQFF
DNA: TGTGCCAGCAGCCAGCGGAGAAGCTCCCACAATGAGCAGTTCTTC

D: TRBD1
J: TRBJ2-7
V: TRBV4-1
size: NA
CDR3: CASSLGGTSSYEQYF
DNA: TGCGCCAGCAGCCTAGGGGGCACAAGCTCCTACGAGCAGTACTTC

D: TRBD2
J: TRBJ2-1
V: TRBV20-1
size: few
CDR3: CSADRLAGAQAYNEQFF
DNA: TGCAGTGCCGATAGACTAGCGGGAGCCCAAGCCTACAATGAGCAGTTCTTC

D: NA
J: TRBJ1-2
V: TRBV6-1
size: NA
CDR3: CASSERLGGASGYTF
DNA: TGTGCCAGCAGTGAGAGGTTGGGGGGGGCCAGTGGCTACACCTTC

D: NA
J: TRBJ2-5
V: TRBV7-9
size: few
CDR3: CASSRWLRDQETQYF
DNA: TGTGCCAGCAGCCGTTGGTTGCGGGACCAAGAGACCCAGTACTTC

D: TRBD2
J: TRBJ2-5
V: TRBV28
size: many
CDR3: CASSLVTSGSRETQYF
DNA: TGTGCCAGCAGTTTGGTAACTAGCGGGAGTAGGGAGACCCAGTACTTC

D: TRBD2
J: TRBJ2-5
V: TRBV7-7
size: many
CDR3: CASSPNSGRTEETQYF
DNA: TGTGCTAGCAGCCCCAATAGCGGGAGGACGGAAGAGACCCAGTACTTC

D: NA
J: TRBJ2-5
V: TRBV3-1
size: many
CDR3: CASSQYYGQETQYF
DNA: TGTGCCAGCAGCCAGTACTACGGTCAAGAGACCCAGTACTTC

D: NA
J: TRBJ2-3
V: TRBV28
size: many
CDR3: CASSLVKRDSRNTDTQYF
DNA: TGTGCCAGCAGTTTAGTTAAACGGGACTCCCGAAACACAGATACGCAGTATTTT

D: TRBD1
J: TRBJ1-5
V: TRBV20-1
size: many
CDR3: CSASPGTAFSNQPQHF
DNA: TGCAGTGCAAGTCCCGGGACAGCCTTTAGCAATCAGCCCCAGCATTTT

D: NA
J: TRBJ2-3
V: TRBV20-1
size: NA
CDR3: CSARREGDSTDTQYF
DNA: TGCAGTGCTAGGAGGGAGGGGGATAGCACAGATACGCAGTATTTT

D: TRBD2
J: TRBJ2-5
V: TRBV24-1
size: many
CDR3: CATSDFGTSGSGGETQYF
DNA: TGTGCCACCAGTGATTTCGGGACTAGCGGGAGTGGTGGAGAGACCCAGTACTTC

D: NA
J: TRBJ1-6
V: TRBV5-1
size: NA
CDR3: CASSSWERGSPLHF
DNA: TGCGCCAGCAGCTCCTGGGAGCGCGGGTCACCCCTCCACTTT

D: NA
J: TRBJ2-2
V: TRBV27
size: few
CDR3: CASSFRGTTGELFF
DNA: TGTGCCAGCAGTTTTCGGGGGACGACCGGGGAGCTGTTTTTT

D: TRBD1
J: TRBJ1-2
V: TRBV12-3/TRBV12-4
size: many
CDR3: CASRRQGAGYGYTF
DNA: TGTGCCAGCAGAAGACAGGGGGCGGGCTATGGCTACACCTTC

D: NA
J: TRBJ1-2
V: TRBV6-1
size: few
CDR3: CASSAAVYGYTF
DNA: TGTGCCAGCAGTGCAGCAGTTTATGGCTACACCTTC

D: NA
J: TRBJ2-5
V: TRBV29-1
size: few
CDR3: CSVDRVQETQYF
DNA: TGCAGCGTGGATAGGGTACAAGAGACCCAGTACTTC

D: NA
J: TRBJ1-1
V: TRBV6-6
size: many
CDR3: CASSYDGVGATEAFF
DNA: TGTGCCAGCAGTTACGACGGCGTAGGGGCTACTGAAGCTTTCTTT

D: NA
J: TRBJ2-7
V: TRBV20-1
size: NA
CDR3: CSARRMRGYEQYF
DNA: TGCAGTGCTAGGAGGATGAGGGGGTACGAGCAGTACTTC

D: TRBD2
J: TRBJ2-5
V: TRBV20-1
size: many
CDR3: CSARYWTSGRFGQETQYF
DNA: TGCAGTGCTAGATACTGGACTAGCGGGAGGTTCGGCCAAGAGACCCAGTACTTC

D: TRBD2
J: TRBJ2-3
V: TRBV15
size: few
CDR3: CATSTTSGTDTQYF
DNA: TGTGCCACCAGCACCACTAGCGGCACAGATACGCAGTATTTT

D: NA
J: TRBJ2-2
V: TRBV7-2
size: many
CDR3: CASSRKTTGELFF
DNA: TGTGCCAGCAGCCGAAAGACCACCGGGGAGCTGTTTTTT

D: NA
J: TRBJ1-1
V: TRBV4-2
size: NA
CDR3: CASSPETPGTLNTEAFF
DNA: TGTGCCAGCAGCCCAGAAACCCCAGGGACATTGAACACTGAAGCTTTCTTT

D: TRBD1
J: TRBJ1-4
V: TRBV7-2
size: many
CDR3: CASSLMAVRQGGEKLFF
DNA: TGTGCCAGCAGCTTAATGGCTGTTAGACAGGGGGGTGAAAAACTGTTTTTT

D: NA
J: TRBJ2-2
V: TRBV7-7
size: many
CDR3: CASSQTTNTGELFF
DNA: TGTGCTAGCAGCCAGACAACGAACACCGGGGAGCTGTTTTTT

D: NA
J: TRBJ2-5
V: TRBV4-1
size: many
CDR3: CASSQRIGSQETQYF
DNA: TGCGCCAGCAGCCAAAGGATTGGCAGTCAAGAGACCCAGTACTTC